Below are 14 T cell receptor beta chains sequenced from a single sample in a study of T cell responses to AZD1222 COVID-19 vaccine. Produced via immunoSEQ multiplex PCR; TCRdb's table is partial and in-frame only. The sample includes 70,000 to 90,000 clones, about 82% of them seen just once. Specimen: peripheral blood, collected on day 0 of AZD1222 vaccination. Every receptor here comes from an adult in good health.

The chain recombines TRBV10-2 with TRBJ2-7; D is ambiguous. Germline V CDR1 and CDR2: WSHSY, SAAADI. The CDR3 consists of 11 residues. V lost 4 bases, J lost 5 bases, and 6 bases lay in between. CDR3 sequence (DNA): TGCGCCAGCAGTGCACGGCACGAGCAGTACTTC. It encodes CASSARHEQYF.

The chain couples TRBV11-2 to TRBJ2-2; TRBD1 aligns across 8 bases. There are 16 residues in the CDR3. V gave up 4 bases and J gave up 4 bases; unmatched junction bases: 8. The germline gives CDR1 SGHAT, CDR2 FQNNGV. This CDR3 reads CASSYNRGLGTGELFF. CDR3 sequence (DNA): TGTGCCAGCAGCTACAACAGGGGGTTAGGCACCGGGGAGCTGTTTTTT.

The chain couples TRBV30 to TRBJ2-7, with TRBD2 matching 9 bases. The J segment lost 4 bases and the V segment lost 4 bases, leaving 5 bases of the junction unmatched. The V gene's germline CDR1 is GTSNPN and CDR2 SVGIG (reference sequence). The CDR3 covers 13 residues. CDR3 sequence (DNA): TGTGCCTGGAAGCGGACTAGCGAATACGAGCAGTACTTC. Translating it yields CAWKRTSEYEQYF.

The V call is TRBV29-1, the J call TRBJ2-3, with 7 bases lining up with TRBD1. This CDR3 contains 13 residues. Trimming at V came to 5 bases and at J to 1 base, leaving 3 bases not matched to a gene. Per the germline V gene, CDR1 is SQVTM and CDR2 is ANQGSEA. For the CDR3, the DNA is TGCAGCGTTCGACAGGGAGGCACAGATACGCAGTATTTT. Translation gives CSVRQGGTDTQYF.

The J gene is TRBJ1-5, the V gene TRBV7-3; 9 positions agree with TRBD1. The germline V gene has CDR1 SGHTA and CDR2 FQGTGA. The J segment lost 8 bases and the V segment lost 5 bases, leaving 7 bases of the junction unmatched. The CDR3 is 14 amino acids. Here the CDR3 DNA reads TGTGCCAGCAGCGTAAACAGGGGGCTTGAGCCCCAGCATTTT. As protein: CASSVNRGLEPQHF.

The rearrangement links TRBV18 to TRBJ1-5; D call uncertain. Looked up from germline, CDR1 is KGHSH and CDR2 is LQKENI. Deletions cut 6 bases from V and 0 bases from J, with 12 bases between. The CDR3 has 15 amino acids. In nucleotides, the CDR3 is TGTGCCAGCTCCCCGGGATTTCTTAGCAATCAGCCCCAGCATTTT. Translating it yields CASSPGFLSNQPQHF.

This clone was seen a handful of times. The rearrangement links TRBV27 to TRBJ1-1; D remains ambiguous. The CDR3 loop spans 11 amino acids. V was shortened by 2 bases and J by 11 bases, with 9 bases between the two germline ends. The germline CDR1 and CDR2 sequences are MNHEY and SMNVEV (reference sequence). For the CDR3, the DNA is TGTGCCAGCAGTTTAGGGAGTCGGGCTTTCTTT. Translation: CASSLGSRAFF.

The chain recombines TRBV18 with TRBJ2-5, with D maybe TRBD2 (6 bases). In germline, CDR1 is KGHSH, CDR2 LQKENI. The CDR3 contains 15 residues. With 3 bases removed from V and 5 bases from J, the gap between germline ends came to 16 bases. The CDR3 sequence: CASSPGWDSAETQYF. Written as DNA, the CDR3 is TGTGCCAGCTCACCGGGATGGGACTCTGCGGAGACCCAGTACTTC.

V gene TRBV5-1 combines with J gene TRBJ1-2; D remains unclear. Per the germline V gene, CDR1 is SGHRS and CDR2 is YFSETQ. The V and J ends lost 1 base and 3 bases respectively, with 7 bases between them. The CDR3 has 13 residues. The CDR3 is CASSLTADYGYTF. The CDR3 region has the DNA TGCGCCAGCAGCTTGACGGCTGACTATGGCTACACCTTC.

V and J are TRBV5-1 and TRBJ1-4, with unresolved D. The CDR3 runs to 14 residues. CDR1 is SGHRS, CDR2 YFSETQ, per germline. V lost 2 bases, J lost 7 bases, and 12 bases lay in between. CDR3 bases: TGCGCCAGCAGCTTTGGAGTCACAACTGAAAAACTGTTTTTT. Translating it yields CASSFGVTTEKLFF.

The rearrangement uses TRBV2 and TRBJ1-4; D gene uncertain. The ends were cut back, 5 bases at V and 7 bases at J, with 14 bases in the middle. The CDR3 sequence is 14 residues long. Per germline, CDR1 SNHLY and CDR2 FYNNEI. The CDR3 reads CASSFQALGEKLFF. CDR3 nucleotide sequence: TGTGCCAGCAGTTTTCAGGCTCTGGGTGAAAAACTGTTTTTT. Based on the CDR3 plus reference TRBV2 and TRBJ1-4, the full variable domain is EPEVTQTPSHQVTQMGQEVILRCVPISNHLYFYWYRQILGQKVEFLVSFYNNEISEKSEIFDDQFSVERPDGSNFTLKIRSTKLEDSAMYFCASSFQALGEKLFFGSGTQLSVL.

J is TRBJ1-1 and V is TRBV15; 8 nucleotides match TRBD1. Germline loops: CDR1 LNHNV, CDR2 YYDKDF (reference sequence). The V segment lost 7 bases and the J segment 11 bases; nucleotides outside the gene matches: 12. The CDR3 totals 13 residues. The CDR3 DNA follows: TGTGCCACCACTCCCAGACAGGGGTCGAACGCTTTCTTT. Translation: CATTPRQGSNAFF.

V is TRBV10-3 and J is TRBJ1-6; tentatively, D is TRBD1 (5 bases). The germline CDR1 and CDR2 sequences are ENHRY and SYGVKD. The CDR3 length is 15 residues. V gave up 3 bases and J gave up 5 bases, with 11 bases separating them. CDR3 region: CAISDIGADNSPLHF. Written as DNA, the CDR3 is TGTGCCATCAGTGATATCGGGGCGGATAATTCACCCCTCCACTTT.

Written as DNA, the CDR3 is TGTGCCAGCAGCTTCCCCGGGGGCCCTCGAGTCGAGCAGTACTTC. It translates to CASSFPGGPRVEQYF. This chain joins TRBV5-5 and TRBJ2-7; D may correspond to TRBD1 or TRBD2 (6 bases each). Trimming removed 2 bases from V and 6 bases from J, with 18 bases in between. The germline gives CDR1 SGHKS, CDR2 YYEKEE (reference sequence). The CDR3 has 15 residues. Variable domain in full (rest from reference TRBV5-5 and TRBJ2-7): DAGVTQSPTHLIKTRGQQVTLRCSPISGHKSVSWYQQVLGQGPQFIFQYYEKEERGRGNFPDRFSARQFPNYSSELNVNALLLGDSALYLCASSFPGGPRVEQYFGPGTRLTVT.